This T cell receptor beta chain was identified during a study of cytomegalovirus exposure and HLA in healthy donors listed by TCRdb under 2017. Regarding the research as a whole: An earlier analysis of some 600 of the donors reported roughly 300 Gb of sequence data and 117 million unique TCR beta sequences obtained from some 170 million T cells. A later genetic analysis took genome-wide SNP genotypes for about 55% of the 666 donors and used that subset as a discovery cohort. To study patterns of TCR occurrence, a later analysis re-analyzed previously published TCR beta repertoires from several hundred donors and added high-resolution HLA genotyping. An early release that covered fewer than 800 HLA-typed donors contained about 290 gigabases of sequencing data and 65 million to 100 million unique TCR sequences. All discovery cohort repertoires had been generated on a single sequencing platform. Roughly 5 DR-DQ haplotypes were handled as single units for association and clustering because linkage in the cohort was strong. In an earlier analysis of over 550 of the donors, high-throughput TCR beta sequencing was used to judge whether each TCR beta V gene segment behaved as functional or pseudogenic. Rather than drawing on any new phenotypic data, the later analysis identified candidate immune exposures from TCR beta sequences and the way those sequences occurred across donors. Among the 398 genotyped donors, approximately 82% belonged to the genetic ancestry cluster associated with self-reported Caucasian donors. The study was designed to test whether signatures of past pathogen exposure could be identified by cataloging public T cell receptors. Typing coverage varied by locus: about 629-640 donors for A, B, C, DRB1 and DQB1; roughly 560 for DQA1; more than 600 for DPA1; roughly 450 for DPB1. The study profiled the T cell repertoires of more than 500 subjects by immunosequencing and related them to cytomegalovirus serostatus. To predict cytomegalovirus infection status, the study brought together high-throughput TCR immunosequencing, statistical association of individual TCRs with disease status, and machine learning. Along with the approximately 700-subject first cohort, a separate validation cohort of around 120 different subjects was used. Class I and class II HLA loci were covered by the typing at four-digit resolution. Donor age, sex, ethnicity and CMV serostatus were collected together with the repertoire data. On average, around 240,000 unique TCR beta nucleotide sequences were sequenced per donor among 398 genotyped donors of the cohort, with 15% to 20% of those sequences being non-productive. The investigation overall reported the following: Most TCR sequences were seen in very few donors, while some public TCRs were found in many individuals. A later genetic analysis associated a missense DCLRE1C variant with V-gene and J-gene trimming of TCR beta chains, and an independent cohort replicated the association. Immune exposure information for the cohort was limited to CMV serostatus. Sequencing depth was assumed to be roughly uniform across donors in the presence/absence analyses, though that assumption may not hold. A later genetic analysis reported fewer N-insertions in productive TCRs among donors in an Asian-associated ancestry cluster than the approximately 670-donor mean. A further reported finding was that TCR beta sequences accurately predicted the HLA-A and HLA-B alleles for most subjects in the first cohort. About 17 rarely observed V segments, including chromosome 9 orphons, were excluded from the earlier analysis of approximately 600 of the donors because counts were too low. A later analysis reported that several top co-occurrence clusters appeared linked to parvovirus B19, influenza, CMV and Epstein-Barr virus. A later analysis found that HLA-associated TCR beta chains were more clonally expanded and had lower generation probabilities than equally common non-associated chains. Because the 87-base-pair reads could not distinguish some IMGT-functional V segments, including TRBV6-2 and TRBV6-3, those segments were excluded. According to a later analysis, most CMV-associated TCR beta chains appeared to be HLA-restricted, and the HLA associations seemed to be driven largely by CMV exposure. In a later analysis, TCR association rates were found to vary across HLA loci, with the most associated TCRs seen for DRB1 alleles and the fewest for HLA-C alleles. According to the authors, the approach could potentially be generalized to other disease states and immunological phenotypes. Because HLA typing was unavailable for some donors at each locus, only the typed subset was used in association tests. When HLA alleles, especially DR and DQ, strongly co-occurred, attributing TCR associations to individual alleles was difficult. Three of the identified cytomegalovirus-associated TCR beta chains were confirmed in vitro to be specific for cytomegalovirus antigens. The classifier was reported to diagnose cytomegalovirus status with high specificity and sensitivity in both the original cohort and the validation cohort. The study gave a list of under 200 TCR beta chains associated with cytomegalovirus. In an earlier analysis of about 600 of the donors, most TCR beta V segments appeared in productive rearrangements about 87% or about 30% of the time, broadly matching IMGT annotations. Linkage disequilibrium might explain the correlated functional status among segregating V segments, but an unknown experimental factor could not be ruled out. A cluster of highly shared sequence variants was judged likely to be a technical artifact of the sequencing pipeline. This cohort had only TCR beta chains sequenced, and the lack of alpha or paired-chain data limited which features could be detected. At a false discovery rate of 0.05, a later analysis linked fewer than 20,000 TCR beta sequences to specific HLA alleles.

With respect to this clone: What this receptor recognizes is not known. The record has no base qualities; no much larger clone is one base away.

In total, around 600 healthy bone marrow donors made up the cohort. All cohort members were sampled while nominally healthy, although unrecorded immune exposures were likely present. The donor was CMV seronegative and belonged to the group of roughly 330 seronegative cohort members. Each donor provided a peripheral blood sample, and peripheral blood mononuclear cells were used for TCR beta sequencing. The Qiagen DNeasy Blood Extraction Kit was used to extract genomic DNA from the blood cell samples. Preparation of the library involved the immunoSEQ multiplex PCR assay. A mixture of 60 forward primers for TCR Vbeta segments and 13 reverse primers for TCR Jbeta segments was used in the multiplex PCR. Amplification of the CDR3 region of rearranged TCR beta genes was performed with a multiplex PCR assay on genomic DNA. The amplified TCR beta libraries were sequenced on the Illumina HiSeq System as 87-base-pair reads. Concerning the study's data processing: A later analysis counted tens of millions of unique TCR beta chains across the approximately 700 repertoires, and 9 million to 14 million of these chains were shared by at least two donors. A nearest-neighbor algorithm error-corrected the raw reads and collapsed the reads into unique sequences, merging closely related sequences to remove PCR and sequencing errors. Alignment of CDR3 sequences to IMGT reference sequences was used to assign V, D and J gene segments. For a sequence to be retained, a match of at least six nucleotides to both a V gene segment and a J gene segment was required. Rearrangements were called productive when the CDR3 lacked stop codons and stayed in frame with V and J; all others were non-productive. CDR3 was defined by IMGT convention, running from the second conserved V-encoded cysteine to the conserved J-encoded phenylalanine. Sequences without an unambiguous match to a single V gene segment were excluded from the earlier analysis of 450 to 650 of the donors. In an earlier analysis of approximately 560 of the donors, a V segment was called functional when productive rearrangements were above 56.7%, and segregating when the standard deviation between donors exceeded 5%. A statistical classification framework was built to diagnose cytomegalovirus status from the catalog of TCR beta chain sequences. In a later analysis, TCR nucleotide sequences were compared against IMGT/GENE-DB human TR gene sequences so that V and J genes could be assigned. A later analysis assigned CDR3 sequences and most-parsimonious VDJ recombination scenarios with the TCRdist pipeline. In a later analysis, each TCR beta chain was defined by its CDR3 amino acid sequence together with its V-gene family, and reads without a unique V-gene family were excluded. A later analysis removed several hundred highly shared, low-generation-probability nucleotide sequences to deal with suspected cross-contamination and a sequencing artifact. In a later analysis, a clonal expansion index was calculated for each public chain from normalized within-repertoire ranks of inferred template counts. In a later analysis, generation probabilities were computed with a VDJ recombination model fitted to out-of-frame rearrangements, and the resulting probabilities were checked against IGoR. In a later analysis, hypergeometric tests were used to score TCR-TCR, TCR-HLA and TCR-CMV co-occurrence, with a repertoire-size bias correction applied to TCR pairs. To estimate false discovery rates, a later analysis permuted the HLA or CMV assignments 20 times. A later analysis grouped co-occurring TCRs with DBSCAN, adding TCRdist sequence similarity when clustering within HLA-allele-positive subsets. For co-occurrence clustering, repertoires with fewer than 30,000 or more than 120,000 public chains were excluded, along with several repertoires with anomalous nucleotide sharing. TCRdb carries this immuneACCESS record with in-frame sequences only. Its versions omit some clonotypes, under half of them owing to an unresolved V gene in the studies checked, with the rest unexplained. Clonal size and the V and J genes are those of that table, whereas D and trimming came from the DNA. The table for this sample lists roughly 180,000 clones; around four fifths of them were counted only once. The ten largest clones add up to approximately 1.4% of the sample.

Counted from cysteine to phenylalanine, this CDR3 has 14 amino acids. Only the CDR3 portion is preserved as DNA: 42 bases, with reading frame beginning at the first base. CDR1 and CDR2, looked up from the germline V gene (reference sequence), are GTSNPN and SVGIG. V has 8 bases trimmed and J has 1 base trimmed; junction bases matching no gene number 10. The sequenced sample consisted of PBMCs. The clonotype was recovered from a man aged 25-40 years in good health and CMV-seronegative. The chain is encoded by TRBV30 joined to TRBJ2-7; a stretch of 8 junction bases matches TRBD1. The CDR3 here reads CALLRQGASYEQYF. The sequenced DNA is TGTGCCCTCCTCCGGCAGGGGGCGTCCTACGAGCAGTACTTC.